This T cell receptor (beta chain) originates from a study of human T cells and chemical hapten exposure. Time point of the sample: patch test 1, 2 weeks after DPC sensitization. Described treatment: therapeutic diphenylcyclopropenone sensitization with weekly scalp DPC. TCRdb re-called the RACE reads through MiXCR, storing one row per CDR3 protein. This table has tens of thousands of distinct CDR3 sequences, about 32% appearing once. The CDR3 sequence is 15 residues long. With 6 bases removed from V and 4 bases from J, the gap between germline ends came to 15 bases. This sequence was found in a man aged 40-49 years with alopecia areata. Some clones in this sample may be carry-over from other donors' samples. The J gene is TRBJ1-4, the V gene TRBV12-3 or TRBV12-4; no clear D gene. The sequenced sample was whole blood, obtained in connection with sensitization to the hapten diphenylcyclopropenone (DPC). In DNA, the CDR3 is TGTGCCAGCAGCCCGATAGGAGGGTTTAATGAAAAACTGTTTTTT. It encodes CASSPIGGFNEKLFF.